Included here is one TCR beta chain sequence, with context. The repertoire was sequenced with immunoSEQ multiplex PCR; TCRdb's copy has only in-frame clones and lacks some. The sample lists about 660,000 clones, 88% seen once, with 0.008% to 0.011% in the top ten. This record comes from a study of shared T cell receptors in the human thymus. Trimming cost V 2 bases and J 0 bases; bases outside gene matches: 4. Germline assignment: CDR1 SEHNR and CDR2 FQNEAQ (reference sequence). This CDR3 contains 15 residues. These sequences were also reported in another study, on human thymus T cells. That report notes: In corrective heart surgery, resections were taken, and these provided the thymus tissue. Thymic and blood repertoires appeared to show biased V and J gene usage.

The chain is built from TRBV7-9 and TRBJ2-7, with TRBD2 matching 7 bases. Sequences were obtained from thymocytes. The origin of this receptor is a boy under three years old with a congenital heart defect. CDR3 bases: TGTGCCAGCAGCTTAACGGGCGGGAGCTCCTACGAGCAGTACTTC. Translating gives CASSLTGGSSYEQYF.